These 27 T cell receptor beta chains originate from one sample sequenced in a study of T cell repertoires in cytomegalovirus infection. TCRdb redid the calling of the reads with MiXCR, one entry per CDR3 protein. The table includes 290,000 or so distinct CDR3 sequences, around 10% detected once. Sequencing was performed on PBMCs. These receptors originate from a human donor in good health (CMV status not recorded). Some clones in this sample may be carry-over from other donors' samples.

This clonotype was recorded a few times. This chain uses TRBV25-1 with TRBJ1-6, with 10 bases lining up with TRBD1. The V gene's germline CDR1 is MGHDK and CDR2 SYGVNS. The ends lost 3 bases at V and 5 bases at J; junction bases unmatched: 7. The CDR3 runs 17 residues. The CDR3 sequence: CASSDRDRGRNNSPLHF. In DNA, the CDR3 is TGTGCCAGCAGTGACCGTGACAGGGGGCGGAATAATTCACCCCTCCACTTT.

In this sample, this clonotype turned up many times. CDR3 protein: CSAGGDTQYF. CDR3 sequence (DNA): TGCAGTGCCGGCGGCGATACGCAGTATTTT. The V gene is TRBV20-1, the J gene TRBJ2-3; D gene uncertain. Germline assignment: CDR1 DFQATT and CDR2 SNEGSKA (reference sequence). Trimming cost V 6 bases and J 6 bases, with 7 bases left between them. CDR3 length: 10 residues.

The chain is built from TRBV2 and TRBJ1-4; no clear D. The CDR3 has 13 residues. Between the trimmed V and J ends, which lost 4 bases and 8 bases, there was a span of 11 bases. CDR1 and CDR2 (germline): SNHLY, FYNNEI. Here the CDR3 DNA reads TGTGCCAGCAGTGGGGGTTTTCGGGAAAAACTGTTTTTT. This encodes CASSGGFREKLFF.

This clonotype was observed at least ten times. CDR3 region: CASSWTGSSYGYTF. CDR3 nucleotides: TGTGCCAGCAGTTGGACAGGGTCTTCTTATGGCTACACCTTC. This sequence joins TRBV28 and TRBJ1-2, with 8 bases lining up with TRBD1. The V and J ends lost 4 bases and 5 bases, in that order; junction bases with no gene match: 6. The CDR3 has 14 amino acids. Germline CDR1 reads MDHEN; CDR2 reads SYDVKM.

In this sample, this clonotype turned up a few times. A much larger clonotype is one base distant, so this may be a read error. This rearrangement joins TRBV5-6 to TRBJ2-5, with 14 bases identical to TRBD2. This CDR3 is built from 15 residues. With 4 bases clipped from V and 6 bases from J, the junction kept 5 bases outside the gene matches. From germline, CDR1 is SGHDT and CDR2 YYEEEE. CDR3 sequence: CASSLGLAGAQTQYF. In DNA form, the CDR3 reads TGTGCCAGCAGCCTGGGACTAGCGGGGGCGCAGACCCAGTACTTC.

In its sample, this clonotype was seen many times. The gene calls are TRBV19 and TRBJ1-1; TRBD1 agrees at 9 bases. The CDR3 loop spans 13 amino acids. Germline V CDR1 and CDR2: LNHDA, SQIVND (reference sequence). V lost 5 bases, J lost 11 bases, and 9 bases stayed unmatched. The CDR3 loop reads CASSSRTGVGAFF. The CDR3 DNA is TGTGCCAGTAGTTCCCGGACAGGGGTCGGGGCTTTCTTT.

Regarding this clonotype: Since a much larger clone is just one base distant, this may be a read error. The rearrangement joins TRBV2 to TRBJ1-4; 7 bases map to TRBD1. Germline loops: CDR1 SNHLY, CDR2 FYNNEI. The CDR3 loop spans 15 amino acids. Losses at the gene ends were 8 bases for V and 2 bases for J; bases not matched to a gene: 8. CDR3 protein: CASGANRGTNEKLFF. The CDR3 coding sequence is TGTGCCAGCGGAGCTAACAGGGGTACTAATGAAAAACTGTTTTTT. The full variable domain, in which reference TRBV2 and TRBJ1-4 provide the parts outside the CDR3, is EPEVTQTPSHQVTQMGQEVILRCVPISNHLYFYWYRQILGQKVEFLVSFYNNEISEKSEIFDDQFSVERPDGSNFTLKIRSTKLEDSAMYFCASGANRGTNEKLFFGSGTQLSVL.

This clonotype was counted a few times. CDR3: CASSSPLGQNTEAFF. CDR3 DNA: TGTGCCAGCAGCTCTCCTTTGGGGCAGAACACTGAAGCTTTCTTT. The V call is TRBV7-6, the J call TRBJ1-1; a possible D gene is TRBD1 (5 bases). V was cut by 4 bases and J by 1 base, with 13 bases left in between. The CDR3 covers 15 residues. CDR1 is SGHVS and CDR2 is FNYEAQ in the germline V gene.

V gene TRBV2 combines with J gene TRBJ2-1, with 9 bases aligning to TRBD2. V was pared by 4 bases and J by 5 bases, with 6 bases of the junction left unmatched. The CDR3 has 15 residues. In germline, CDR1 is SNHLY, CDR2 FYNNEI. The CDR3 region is CASSVRRGGNNEQFF. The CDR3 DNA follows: TGTGCCAGCAGTGTTCGGCGGGGGGGTAACAATGAGCAGTTCTTC.

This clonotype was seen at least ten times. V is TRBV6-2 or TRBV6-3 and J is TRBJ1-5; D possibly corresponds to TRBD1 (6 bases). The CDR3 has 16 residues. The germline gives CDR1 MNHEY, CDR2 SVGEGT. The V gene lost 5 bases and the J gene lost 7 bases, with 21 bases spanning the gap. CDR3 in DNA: TGTGCCAGCAGTGGGGGCCGGGCCCCACAAAGGCAGCCCCAGCATTTT. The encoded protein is CASSGGRAPQRQPQHF.

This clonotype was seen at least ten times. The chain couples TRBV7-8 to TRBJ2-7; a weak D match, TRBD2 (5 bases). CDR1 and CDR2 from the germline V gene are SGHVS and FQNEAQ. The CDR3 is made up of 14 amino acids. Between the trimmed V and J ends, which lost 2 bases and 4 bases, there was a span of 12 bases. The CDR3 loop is CASSLSKRGYEQYV. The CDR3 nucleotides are TGTGCCAGCAGCTTATCAAAACGGGGATACGAGCAGTACGTC.

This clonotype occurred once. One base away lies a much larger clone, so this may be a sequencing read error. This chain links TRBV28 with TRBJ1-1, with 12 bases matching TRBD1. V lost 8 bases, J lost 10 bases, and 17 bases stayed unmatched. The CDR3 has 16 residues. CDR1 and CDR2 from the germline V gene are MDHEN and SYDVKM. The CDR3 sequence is CASGGGQGARYGVAFF. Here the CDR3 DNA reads TGTGCCAGCGGGGGGGGACAGGGGGCCCGGTATGGCGTAGCTTTCTTT.

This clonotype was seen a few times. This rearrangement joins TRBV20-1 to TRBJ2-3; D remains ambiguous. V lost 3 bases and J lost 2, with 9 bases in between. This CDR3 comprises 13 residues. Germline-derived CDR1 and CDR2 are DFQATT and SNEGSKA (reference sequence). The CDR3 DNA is TGCAGTGCTAGGAGGCTGACCACAGATACGCAGTATTTT. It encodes CSARRLTTDTQYF.

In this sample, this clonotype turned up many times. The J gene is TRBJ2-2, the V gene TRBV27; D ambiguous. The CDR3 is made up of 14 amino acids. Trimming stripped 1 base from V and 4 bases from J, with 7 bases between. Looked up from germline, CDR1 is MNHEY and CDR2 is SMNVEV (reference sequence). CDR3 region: CASSLFWATGELFF. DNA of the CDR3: TGTGCCAGCAGTTTATTTTGGGCCACCGGGGAGCTGTTTTTT.

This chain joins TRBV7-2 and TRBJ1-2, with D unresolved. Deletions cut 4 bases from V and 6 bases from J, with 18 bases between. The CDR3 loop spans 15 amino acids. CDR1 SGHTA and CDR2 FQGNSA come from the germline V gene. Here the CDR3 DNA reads TGTGCCAGCAGCTCAGAAATAGTCCACGGCCATGGCTACACCTTC. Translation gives CASSSEIVHGHGYTF.

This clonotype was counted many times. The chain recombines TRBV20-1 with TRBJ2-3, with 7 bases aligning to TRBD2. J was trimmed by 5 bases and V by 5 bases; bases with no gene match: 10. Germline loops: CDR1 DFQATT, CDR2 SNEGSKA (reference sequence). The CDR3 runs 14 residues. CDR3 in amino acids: CSAGGVLAIDTQYF. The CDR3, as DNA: TGCAGTGCTGGGGGGGTCCTAGCGATAGATACGCAGTATTTT.

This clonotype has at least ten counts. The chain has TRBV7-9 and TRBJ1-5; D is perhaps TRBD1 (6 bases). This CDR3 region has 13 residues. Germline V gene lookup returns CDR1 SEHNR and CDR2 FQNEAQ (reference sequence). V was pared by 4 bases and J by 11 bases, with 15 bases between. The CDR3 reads CASSSPSQGAQHF. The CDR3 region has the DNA TGTGCCAGCAGCTCACCATCACAGGGTGCCCAGCATTTT.

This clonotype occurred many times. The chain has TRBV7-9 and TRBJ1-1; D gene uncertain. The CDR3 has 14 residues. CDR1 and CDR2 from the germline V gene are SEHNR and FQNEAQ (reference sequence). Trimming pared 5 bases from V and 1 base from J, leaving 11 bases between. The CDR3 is CASSPRARNTEAFF. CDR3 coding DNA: TGTGCCAGCAGCCCCCGGGCCCGGAACACTGAAGCTTTCTTT.

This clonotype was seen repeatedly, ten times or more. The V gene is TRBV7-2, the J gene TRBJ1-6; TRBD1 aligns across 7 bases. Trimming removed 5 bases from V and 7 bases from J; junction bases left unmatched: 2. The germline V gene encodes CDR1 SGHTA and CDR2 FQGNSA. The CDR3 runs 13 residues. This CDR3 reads CASSRDRNSPLHF. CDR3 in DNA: TGTGCCAGCAGCCGGGACAGAAATTCACCCCTCCACTTT.

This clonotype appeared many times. DNA of the CDR3: TGCAGTGCTAGAGTGGAGGGGCCCCCCTACGAGCAGTACTTC. Protein product: CSARVEGPPYEQYF. The rearrangement uses TRBV20-1 and TRBJ2-7, with D perhaps TRBD2 (6 bases). The length of the CDR3 is 14 residues. V lost 1 base and J lost 2, with 12 bases in between. Germline loops: CDR1 DFQATT, CDR2 SNEGSKA (reference sequence).

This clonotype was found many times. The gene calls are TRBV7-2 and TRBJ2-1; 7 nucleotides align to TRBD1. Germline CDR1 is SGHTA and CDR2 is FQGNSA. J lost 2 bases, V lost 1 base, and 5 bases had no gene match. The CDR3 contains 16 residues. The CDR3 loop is CASSLVAQGAYNEQFF. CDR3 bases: TGTGCCAGCAGCTTAGTGGCCCAGGGGGCCTACAATGAGCAGTTCTTC.

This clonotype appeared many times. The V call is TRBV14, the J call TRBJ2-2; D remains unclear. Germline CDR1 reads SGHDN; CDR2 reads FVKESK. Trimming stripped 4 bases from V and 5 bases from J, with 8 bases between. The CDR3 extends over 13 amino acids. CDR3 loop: CASSPTRTGELFF. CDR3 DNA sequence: TGTGCCAGCAGCCCCACCAGGACCGGGGAGCTGTTTTTT.

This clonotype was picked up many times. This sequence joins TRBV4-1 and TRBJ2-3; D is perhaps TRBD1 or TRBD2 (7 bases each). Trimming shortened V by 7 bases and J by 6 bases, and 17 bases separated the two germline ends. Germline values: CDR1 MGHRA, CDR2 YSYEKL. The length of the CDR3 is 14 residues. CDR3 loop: CASKHGQGGDTQYF. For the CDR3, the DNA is TGCGCCAGCAAACACGGGCAGGGGGGGGATACGCAGTATTTT.

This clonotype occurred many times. Here the CDR3 DNA reads TGTGCCAGCATGGCAACCGGGGAGCTGTTTTTT. It yields the protein CASMATGELFF. J is TRBJ2-2 and V is TRBV6-5; D is unresolved. Trimming left V 7 bases short and J 5 bases short, with 5 bases between. Germline V CDR1 and CDR2: MNHEY, SVGAGI. This CDR3 has 11 residues.

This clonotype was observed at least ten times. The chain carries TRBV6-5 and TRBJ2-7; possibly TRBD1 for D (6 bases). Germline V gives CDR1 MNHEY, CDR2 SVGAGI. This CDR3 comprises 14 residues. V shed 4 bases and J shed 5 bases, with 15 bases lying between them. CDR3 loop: CASSFSGQANEQYV. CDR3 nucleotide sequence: TGTGCCAGCAGTTTTTCGGGACAAGCCAACGAGCAGTACGTC.

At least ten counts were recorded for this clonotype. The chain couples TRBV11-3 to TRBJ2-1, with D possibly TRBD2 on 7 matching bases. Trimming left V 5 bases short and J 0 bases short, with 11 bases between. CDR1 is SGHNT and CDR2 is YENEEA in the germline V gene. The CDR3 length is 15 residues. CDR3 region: CASSPGGPSYNEQFF. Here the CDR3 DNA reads TGTGCCAGCAGCCCCGGGGGGCCCTCCTACAATGAGCAGTTCTTC.

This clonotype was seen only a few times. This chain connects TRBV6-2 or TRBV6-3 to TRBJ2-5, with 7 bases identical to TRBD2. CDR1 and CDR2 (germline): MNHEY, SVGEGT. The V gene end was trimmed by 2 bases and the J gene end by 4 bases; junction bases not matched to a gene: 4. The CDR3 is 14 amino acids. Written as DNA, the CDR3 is TGTGCCAGCAGTTACCTGGGGAGGGTAGAGACCCAGTACTTC. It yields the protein CASSYLGRVETQYF.